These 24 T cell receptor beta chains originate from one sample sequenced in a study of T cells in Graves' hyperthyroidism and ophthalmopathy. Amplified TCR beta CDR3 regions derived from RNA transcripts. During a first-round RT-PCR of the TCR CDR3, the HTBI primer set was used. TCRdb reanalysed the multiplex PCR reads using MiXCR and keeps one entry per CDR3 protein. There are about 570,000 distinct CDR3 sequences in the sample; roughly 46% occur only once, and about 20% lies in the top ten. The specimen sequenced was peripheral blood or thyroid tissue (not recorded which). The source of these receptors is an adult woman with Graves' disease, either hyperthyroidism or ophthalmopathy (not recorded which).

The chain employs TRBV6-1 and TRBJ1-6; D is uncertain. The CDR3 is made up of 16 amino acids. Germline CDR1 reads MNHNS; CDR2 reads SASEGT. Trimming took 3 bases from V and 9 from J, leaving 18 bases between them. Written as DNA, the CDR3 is TGTGCCAGCAGTGAGTCTCCACCCCGCGAGTTTTCACCCCTCCACTTT. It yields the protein CASSESPPREFSPLHF.

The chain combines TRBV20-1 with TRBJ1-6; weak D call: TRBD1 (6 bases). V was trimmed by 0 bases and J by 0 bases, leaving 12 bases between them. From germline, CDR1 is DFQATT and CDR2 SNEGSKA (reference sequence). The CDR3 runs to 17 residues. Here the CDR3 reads CSARDQGTTSYNSPLHF. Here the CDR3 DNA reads TGCAGTGCTAGAGATCAGGGGACCACCTCCTATAATTCACCCCTCCACTTT.

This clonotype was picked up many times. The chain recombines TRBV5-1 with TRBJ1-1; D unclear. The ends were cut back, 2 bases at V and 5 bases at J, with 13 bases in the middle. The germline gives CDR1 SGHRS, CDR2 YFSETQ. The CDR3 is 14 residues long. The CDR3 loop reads CASSLHTGITEAFF. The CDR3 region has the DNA TGCGCCAGCAGCTTACACACTGGGATTACTGAAGCTTTCTTT. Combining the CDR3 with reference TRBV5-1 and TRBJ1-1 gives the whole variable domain KAGVTQTPRYLIKTRGQQVTLSCSPISGHRSVSWYQQTPGQGLQFLFEYFSETQRNKGNFPGRFSGRQFSNSRSEMNVSTLELGDSALYLCASSLHTGITEAFFGQGTRLTVV.

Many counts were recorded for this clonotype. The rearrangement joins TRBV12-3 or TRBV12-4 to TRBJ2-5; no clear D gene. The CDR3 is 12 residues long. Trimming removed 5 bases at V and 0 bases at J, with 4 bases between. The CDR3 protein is CASSPHQETQYF. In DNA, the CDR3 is TGTGCCAGCAGTCCGCACCAAGAGACCCAGTACTTC.

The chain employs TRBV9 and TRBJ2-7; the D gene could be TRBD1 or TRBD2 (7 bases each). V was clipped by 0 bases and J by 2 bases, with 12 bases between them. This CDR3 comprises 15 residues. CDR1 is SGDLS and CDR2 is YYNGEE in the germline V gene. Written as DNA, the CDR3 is TGTGCCAGCAGCGTAGACGCAGGGGGGGCCTACGAGCAGTACTTC. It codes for CASSVDAGGAYEQYF.

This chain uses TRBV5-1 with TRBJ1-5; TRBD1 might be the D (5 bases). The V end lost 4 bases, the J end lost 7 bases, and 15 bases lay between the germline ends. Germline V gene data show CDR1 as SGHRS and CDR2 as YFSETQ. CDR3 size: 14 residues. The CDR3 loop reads CASSHDGAGQPQHF. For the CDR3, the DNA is TGCGCCAGCAGCCATGACGGGGCCGGGCAGCCCCAGCATTTT.

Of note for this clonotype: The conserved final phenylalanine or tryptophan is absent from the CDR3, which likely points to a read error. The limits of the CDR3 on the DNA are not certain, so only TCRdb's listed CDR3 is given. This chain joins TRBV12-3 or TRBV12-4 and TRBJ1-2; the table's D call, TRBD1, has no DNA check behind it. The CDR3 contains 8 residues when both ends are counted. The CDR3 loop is CASRLRRG.

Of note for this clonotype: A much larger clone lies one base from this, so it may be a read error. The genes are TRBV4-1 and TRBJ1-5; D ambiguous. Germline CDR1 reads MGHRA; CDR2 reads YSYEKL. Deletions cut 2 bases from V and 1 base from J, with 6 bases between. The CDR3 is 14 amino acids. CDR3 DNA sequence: TGCGCCAGCAGCCAACGGAGAAGCAATCAGCCCCAGCATTTT. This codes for CASSQRRSNQPQHF.

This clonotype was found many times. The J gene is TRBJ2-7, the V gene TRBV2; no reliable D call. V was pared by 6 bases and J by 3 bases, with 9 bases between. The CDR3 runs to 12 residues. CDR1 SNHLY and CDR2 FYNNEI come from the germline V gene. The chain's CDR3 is CASSRVGYEQYF. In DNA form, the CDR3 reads TGTGCCAGCAGCCGAGTGGGCTACGAGCAGTACTTC.

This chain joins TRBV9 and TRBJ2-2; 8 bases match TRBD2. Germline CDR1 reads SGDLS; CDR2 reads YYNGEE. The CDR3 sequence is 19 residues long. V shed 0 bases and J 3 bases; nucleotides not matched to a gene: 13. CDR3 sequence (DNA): TGTGCCAGCAGCGTAGCTGCCTTTGCGGTCGGGAGGGACACCGGGGAGCTGTTTTTT. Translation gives CASSVAAFAVGRDTGELFF.

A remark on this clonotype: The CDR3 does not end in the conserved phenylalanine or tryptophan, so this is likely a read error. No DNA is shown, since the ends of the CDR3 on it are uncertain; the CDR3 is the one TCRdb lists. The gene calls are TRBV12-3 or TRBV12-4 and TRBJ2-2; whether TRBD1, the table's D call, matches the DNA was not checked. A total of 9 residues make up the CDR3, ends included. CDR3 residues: CASREGAPY.

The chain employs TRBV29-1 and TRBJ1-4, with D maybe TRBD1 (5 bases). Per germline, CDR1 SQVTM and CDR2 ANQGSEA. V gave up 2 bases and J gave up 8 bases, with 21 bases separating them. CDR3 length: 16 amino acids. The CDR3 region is CSVERDGGRLGEKLFF. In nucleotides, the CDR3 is TGCAGCGTTGAACGGGATGGGGGACGCCTTGGAGAAAAACTGTTTTTT.

The CDR3 protein is CASSLEVAGDYEQYF. In DNA form, the CDR3 reads TGTGCCAGCAGCTTAGAGGTTGCGGGGGACTACGAGCAGTACTTC. This chain joins TRBV11-2 and TRBJ2-7, with 7 bases fitting TRBD2. CDR1 is SGHAT and CDR2 is FQNNGV in the germline V gene. Germline trimming cut 0 bases from V and 3 bases from J; bases unmatched to any gene: 5. This CDR3 is 15 amino acids long.

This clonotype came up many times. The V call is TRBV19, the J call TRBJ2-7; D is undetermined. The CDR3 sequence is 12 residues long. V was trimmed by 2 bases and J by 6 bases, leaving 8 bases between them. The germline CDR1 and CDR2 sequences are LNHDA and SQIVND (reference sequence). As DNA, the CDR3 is TGTGCCAGTAGTATACCCTCGGGCGAGCAGTACTTC. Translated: CASSIPSGEQYF.

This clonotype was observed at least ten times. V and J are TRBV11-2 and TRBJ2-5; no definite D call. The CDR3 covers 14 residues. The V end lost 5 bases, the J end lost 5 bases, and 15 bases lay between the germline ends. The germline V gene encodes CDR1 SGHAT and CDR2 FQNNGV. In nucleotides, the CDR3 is TGTGCCAGCAGCCCCCCCCGTATGAGGGAGACCCAGTACTTC. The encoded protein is CASSPPRMRETQYF.

The CDR3 nucleotides read TGTGCCAGCAGCTCAGGTGGGGGACTAGCTGGATCACAGTTCTTC. This encodes CASSSGGGLAGSQFF. The chain employs TRBV11-2 and TRBJ2-1, with 9 bases aligning to TRBD2. V lost 4 bases to trimming and J lost 13 bases; unmatched junction nucleotides: 14. Germline assignment: CDR1 SGHAT and CDR2 FQNNGV. The length of the CDR3 is 15 residues.

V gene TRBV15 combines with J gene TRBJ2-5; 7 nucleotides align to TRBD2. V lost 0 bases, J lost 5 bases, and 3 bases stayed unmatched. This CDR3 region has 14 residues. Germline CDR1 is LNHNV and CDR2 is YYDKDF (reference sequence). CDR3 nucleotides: TGTGCCACCAGCAGAGAGGGGGGGAAGGAGACCCAGTACTTC. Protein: CATSREGGKETQYF.

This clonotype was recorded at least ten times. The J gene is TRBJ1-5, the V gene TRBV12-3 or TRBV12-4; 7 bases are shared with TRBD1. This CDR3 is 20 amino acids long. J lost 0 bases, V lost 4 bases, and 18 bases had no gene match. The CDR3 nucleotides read TGTGCCAGCAGTTCAACGAGAGGGACAGTCTCCCACTATAGCAATCAGCCCCAGCATTTT. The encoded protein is CASSSTRGTVSHYSNQPQHF.

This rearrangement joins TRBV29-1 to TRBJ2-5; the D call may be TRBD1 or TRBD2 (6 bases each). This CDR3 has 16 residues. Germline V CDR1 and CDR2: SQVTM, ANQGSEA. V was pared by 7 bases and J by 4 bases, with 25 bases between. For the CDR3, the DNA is TGCAGCGCTCGGCCCACGCTCTGGGGGGCAGTAGAGACCCAGTACTTC. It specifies CSARPTLWGAVETQYF. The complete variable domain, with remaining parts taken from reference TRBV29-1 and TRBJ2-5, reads SAVISQKPSRDICQRGTSLTIQCQVDSQVTMMFWYRQQPGQSLTLIATANQGSEATYESGFVIDKFPISRPNLTFSTLTVSNMSPEDSSIYLCSARPTLWGAVETQYFGPGTRLLVL.

CDR3 loop: CASSGGYNEQYF. CDR3 bases: TGTGCCAGCAGTGGGGGGTACAATGAGCAGTACTTC. This rearrangement joins TRBV9 to TRBJ2-7; TRBD2 might be the D (6 bases). Trimming left V 5 bases short and J 7 bases short, with 13 bases between. This CDR3 is built from 12 residues. The V gene's germline CDR1 is SGDLS and CDR2 YYNGEE.

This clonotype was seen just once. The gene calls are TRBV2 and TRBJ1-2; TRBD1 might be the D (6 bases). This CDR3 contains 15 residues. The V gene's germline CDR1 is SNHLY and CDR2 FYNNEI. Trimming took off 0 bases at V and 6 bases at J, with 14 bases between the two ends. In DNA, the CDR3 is TGTGCCAGCAGTGAAGCCGGGCAGGGGCGGGATGGCTACACCTTC. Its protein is CASSEAGQGRDGYTF.

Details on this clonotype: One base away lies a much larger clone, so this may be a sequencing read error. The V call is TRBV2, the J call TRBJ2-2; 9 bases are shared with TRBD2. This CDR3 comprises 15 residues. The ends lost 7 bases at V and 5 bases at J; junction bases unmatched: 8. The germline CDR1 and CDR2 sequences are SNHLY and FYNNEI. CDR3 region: CASTVGAGGTGELFF. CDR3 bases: TGTGCCAGCACTGTCGGAGCGGGAGGAACCGGGGAGCTGTTTTTT.

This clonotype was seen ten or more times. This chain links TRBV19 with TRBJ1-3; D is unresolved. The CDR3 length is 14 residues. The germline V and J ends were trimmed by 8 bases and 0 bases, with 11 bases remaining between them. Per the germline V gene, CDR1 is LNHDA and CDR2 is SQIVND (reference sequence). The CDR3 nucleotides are TGTGCCAGTGCGAATCAGATCTCTGGAAACACCATATATTTT. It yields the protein CASANQISGNTIYF.

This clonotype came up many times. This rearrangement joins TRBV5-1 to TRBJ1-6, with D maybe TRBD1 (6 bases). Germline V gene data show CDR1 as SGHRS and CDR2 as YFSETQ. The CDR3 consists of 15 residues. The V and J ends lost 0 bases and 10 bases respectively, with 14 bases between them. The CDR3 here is CASSLARDIESPLHF. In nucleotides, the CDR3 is TGCGCCAGCAGCTTGGCCCGGGACATTGAATCACCCCTCCACTTT. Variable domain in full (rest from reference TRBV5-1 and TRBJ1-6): KAGVTQTPRYLIKTRGQQVTLSCSPISGHRSVSWYQQTPGQGLQFLFEYFSETQRNKGNFPGRFSGRQFSNSRSEMNVSTLELGDSALYLCASSLARDIESPLHFGNGTRLTVT.